This TCR beta chain was recovered during a study of Graves' ophthalmopathy and Graves' hyperthyroidism. Findings of the study overall: Progression of ophthalmopathy was predicted by the model with roughly 70% sensitivity and under 75% specificity.

The sequenced template was RNA, covering the TCR beta CDR3 region. After a first-round RT-PCR with HTBI primers, a second-round multiplex PCR was run. TCRdb reprocessed the multiplex PCR reads via MiXCR and lists one record per CDR3 protein. The repertoire has 360,000 or so distinct CDR3 sequences, approximately 20% of them found once; the top ten carry 1.6%. This clonotype was counted many times. What it recognizes is unknown. One end of the junction does not line up with germline, which may come from a read error. Looked up from germline, CDR1 is SEHNR and CDR2 is FQNEAQ (reference sequence). There are 14 residues in the CDR3.

This chain connects TRBV7-9 to TRBJ2-6; TRBD2 matches 10 bases. The TCR was taken from a woman younger than 30 with Graves' ophthalmopathy. The sample was peripheral blood. The CDR3 loop is CASSLAGEANVLTF. For the CDR3, the DNA is TGTGCCAGCAGCCTAGCGGGAGAGGCCAACGTCCTGACTTTC.